The 18 T cell receptor beta chains in this list originate from one sample, sequenced in a study of cytomegalovirus exposure and HLA in healthy donors. A multiplex PCR was run with 60 Vbeta primers and 13 Jbeta primers. The table came from immunoSEQ multiplex PCR; TCRdb's copy has only in-frame clones and leaves some out. The table records tens of thousands of clones, over 75% of them present only once. Sequencing input: PBMCs. These receptors all come from a woman in her 30s in good health and CMV-seronegative.

The chain joins TRBV7-9 to TRBJ1-2; D ambiguous. Germline lookup yields CDR1 SEHNR and CDR2 FQNEAQ (reference sequence). Trimming took off 3 bases at V and 1 base at J, with 6 bases between the two ends. This CDR3 is 13 amino acids long. Here the CDR3 DNA reads TGTGCCAGCAGCTTCGACTATAACTATGGCTACACCTTC. Translated: CASSFDYNYGYTF.

This clone was seen a single time. The J gene is TRBJ1-2, the V gene TRBV6-5, with 9 bases identical to TRBD1. With V trimmed by 5 bases and J by 1 base, 5 bases remained unmatched. The CDR3 consists of 15 residues. CDR1 is MNHEY and CDR2 is SVGAGI in the germline V gene. The CDR3 protein is CASSPYRGLNYGYTF. CDR3 in DNA: TGTGCCAGCAGTCCCTACAGGGGGCTTAACTATGGCTACACCTTC.

The chain links TRBV6-5 to TRBJ2-1; D might be TRBD1 (6 bases). V gave up 6 bases and J gave up 6 bases, with 15 bases separating them. Germline CDR1 and CDR2: MNHEY and SVGAGI. This CDR3 contains 14 residues. CDR3 sequence reads: CASRLGQTINEQFF. As DNA, the CDR3 is TGTGCCAGCAGACTCGGACAGACGATCAATGAGCAGTTCTTC.

The chain joins TRBV30 to TRBJ1-2; D may be TRBD1 (5 bases). The CDR3 is 13 amino acids. Germline CDR1 GTSNPN, CDR2 SVGIG (reference sequence). V was cut by 8 bases and J by 8 bases, with 21 bases left in between. CDR3 residues: CAGGAEFMRGYTF. The CDR3 nucleotides read TGTGCCGGAGGGGCGGAGTTTATGAGGGGCTACACCTTC. Complete variable domain (other parts from reference TRBV30 and TRBJ1-2): SQTIHQWPATLVQPVGSPLSLECTVEGTSNPNLYWYRQAAGRGLQLLFYSVGIGQISSEVPQNLSASRPQDRQFILSSKKLLLSDSGFYLCAGGAEFMRGYTFGSGTRLTVV.

The CDR3 nucleotides read TGCAGCGTCGGGACATTGGATGGCTACACCTTC. This encodes CSVGTLDGYTF. The rearrangement uses TRBV29-1 and TRBJ1-2; D is perhaps TRBD1 (6 bases). Germline loops: CDR1 SQVTM, CDR2 ANQGSEA. With 6 bases removed from V and 6 bases from J, the gap between germline ends came to 11 bases. The length of the CDR3 is 11 residues.

The rearrangement links TRBV7-9 to TRBJ2-1, with 8 bases fitting TRBD2. The CDR3 consists of 16 residues. With V trimmed by 5 bases and J by 6 bases, 12 bases remained unmatched. In germline, CDR1 is SEHNR, CDR2 FQNEAQ (reference sequence). This CDR3 is CASSTGLAVKFNEQFF. CDR3 sequence (DNA): TGTGCCAGCAGCACCGGACTAGCAGTTAAATTCAATGAGCAGTTCTTC.

The sample holds one count of this clone. This sequence joins TRBV30 and TRBJ1-2; 7 nucleotides match TRBD1. Germline lookup yields CDR1 GTSNPN and CDR2 SVGIG (reference sequence). This CDR3 is 16 amino acids long. V lost 0 bases, J lost 5 bases, and 12 bases stayed unmatched. The CDR3 DNA follows: TGTGCCTGGAGTGTACCCGAGACAGGGAATGCGTATGGCTACACCTTC. Amino acids: CAWSVPETGNAYGYTF.

The CDR3 is CASSSASRDRGANEKLFF. DNA for the CDR3: TGTGCCAGCAGCTCCGCCTCTCGGGACAGGGGCGCCAATGAAAAACTGTTTTTT. V is TRBV28 and J is TRBJ1-4; 10 bases are shared with TRBD1. The CDR3 covers 18 residues. The germline gives CDR1 MDHEN, CDR2 SYDVKM. V lost 6 bases, J lost 5 bases, and 15 bases stayed unmatched.

The chain couples TRBV6-5 to TRBJ1-2; 8 bases are shared with TRBD1. V shed 4 bases, J shed 2 bases, and the junction held 6 bases outside the gene matches. Germline values: CDR1 MNHEY, CDR2 SVGAGI. The CDR3 consists of 15 residues. DNA for the CDR3: TGTGCCAGCAGTTCCCCCCAGGGGGCAAACTATGGCTACACCTTC. It codes for CASSSPQGANYGYTF.

The CDR3 spells CASSSRDSLYGYTF. The CDR3 DNA reads as TGTGCCAGTAGTTCCCGAGACAGTCTGTATGGCTACACCTTC. The chain is built from TRBV19 and TRBJ1-2; a weak D match, TRBD1 (5 bases). Trimming removed 5 bases from V and 5 bases from J, with 15 bases in between. Per germline, CDR1 LNHDA and CDR2 SQIVND (reference sequence). The CDR3 runs 14 residues.

This clone was seen a handful of times. V usage is TRBV6-1 and J usage is TRBJ1-4, with TRBD1 identical over 9 bases. This CDR3 comprises 14 residues. The J segment lost 8 bases and the V segment lost 6 bases, leaving 7 bases of the junction unmatched. Per the germline V gene, CDR1 is MNHNS and CDR2 is SASEGT. Here the CDR3 DNA reads TGTGCCAGCAGCTTAAGAGGACAGGGGGAAAAACTGTTTTTT. It is translated as CASSLRGQGEKLFF.

This clone has more than one count but fewer than ten. The chain couples TRBV7-2 to TRBJ2-3, with 12 bases lining up with TRBD2. The CDR3 spans 19 residues. Trimming took 1 base from V and 2 from J; bases not matched to a gene: 10. CDR1 and CDR2 from the germline V gene are SGHTA and FQGNSA. In nucleotides, the CDR3 is TGTGCCAGCAGCTTAGTAGGGGGGGCTAGCGGGAGGGCCACAGATACGCAGTATTTT. It translates to CASSLVGGASGRATDTQYF.

The chain employs TRBV5-1 and TRBJ1-6; D unresolved. V was pared by 4 bases and J by 9 bases, with 14 bases between. Germline lookup yields CDR1 SGHRS and CDR2 YFSETQ. The CDR3 contains 14 residues. This chain's CDR3 is CASSPQEVSSPLHF. Here the CDR3 DNA reads TGCGCCAGCAGCCCCCAGGAAGTTAGTTCACCCCTCCACTTT.

The chain couples TRBV9 to TRBJ2-2; possible D gene TRBD1, 5 bases. The germline V gene encodes CDR1 SGDLS and CDR2 YYNGEE. With 1 base removed from V and 5 bases from J, the gap between germline ends came to 12 bases. This CDR3 comprises 15 residues. In DNA form, the CDR3 reads TGTGCCAGCAGCGTACAGGGTCCAAGGACCGGGGAGCTGTTTTTT. It translates to CASSVQGPRTGELFF.

The chain joins TRBV30 to TRBJ2-5, with D possibly matching TRBD1 (5 bases). Germline V gene lookup returns CDR1 GTSNPN and CDR2 SVGIG (reference sequence). V was shortened by 7 bases and J by 1 base, with 13 bases between the two germline ends. The CDR3 totals 13 residues. CDR3 nucleotides: TGTGCCTCCGCGACAGATATCCAAGAGACCCAGTACTTC. Its translation is CASATDIQETQYF.

The V and J genes are TRBV6-5 and TRBJ2-7; D is uncertain. This CDR3 region has 15 residues. V lost 5 bases to trimming and J lost 3 bases, with 17 bases between them. The germline V gene encodes CDR1 MNHEY and CDR2 SVGAGI. CDR3 sequence: CASSNTKRPIYEQYF. The CDR3 DNA sequence: TGTGCCAGCAGTAACACTAAACGGCCTATCTACGAGCAGTACTTC.

This chain connects TRBV29-1 to TRBJ1-1, with D uncertain. Germline CDR1 reads SQVTM; CDR2 reads ANQGSEA. This CDR3 comprises 12 residues. With 3 bases removed from V and 2 bases from J, the gap between germline ends came to 7 bases. This CDR3 is CSVDVSNTEAFF. CDR3 DNA sequence: TGCAGCGTTGATGTGAGTAACACTGAAGCTTTCTTT.

The V call is TRBV10-3, the J call TRBJ2-5; perhaps TRBD1 as D (5 bases). V lost 5 bases and J lost 2, with 9 bases in between. Germline V gene data show CDR1 as ENHRY and CDR2 as SYGVKD. The CDR3 spans 13 residues. This CDR3 is CAISRQTQETQYF. In nucleotides, the CDR3 is TGTGCCATCAGTAGACAGACGCAAGAGACCCAGTACTTC.